What follows describes a single TCR beta chain. Its antigen is still unknown. J gave up 7 bases and V 5 bases, and 10 bases lay outside the gene matches. The CDR3 is 16 amino acids. Germline V gives CDR1 SGHTA, CDR2 FQGTGA. The assay was immunoSEQ multiplex PCR, and TCRdb's table has in-frame clones only and misses some. In the table there are under 150,000 clones, roughly four fifths of which are singletons. The source of the sample is a study of T cell responses to AZD1222 COVID-19 vaccine. Study-level points and caveats: Sampled repertoires all dated from after the peak T cell response. With dominance at 160-218 and 743-854, vaccine-associated CD4 TCRs spanned spike. After two AZD1222 doses, spike-specific TCR breadth and depth rose versus day 0. The study identified only a handful of AZD1222 recipients as seropositive at baseline.

The receptor comes from an adult in good health. The chain employs TRBV7-3 and TRBJ2-1, with 11 bases fitting TRBD2. Sequencing used peripheral blood, obtained on day 0 of MenACWY control vaccination. This CDR3 is CASSPSSGGARNEQFF. The CDR3 bases are TGTGCCAGCAGCCCGAGTAGCGGGGGGGCTCGGAATGAGCAGTTCTTC.